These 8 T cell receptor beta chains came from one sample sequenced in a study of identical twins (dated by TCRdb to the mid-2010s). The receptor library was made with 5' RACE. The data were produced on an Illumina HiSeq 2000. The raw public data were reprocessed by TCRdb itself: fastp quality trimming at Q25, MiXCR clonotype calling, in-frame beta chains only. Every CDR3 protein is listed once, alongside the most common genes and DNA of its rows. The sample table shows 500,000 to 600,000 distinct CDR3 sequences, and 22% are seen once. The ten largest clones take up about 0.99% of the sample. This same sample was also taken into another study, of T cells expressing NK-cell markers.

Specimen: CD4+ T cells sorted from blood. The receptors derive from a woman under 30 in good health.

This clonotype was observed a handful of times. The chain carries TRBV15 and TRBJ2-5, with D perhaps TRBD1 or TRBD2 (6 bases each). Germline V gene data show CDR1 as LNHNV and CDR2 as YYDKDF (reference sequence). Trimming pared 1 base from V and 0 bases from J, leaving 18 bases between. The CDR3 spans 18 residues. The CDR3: CATSRGGPGATYQETQYF. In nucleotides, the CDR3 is TGTGCCACCAGCAGAGGGGGGCCGGGGGCGACCTACCAAGAGACCCAGTACTTC.

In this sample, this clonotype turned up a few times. CDR3 sequence: CSVERAMNTEAFF. CDR3 coding DNA: TGCAGCGTGGAACGAGCCATGAACACTGAAGCTTTCTTT. The V gene is TRBV29-1, the J gene TRBJ1-1; D gene uncertain. Trimming pared 6 bases from V and 0 bases from J, leaving 11 bases between. Germline V gene data show CDR1 as SQVTM and CDR2 as ANQGSEA. This CDR3 comprises 13 residues. The complete variable domain, with remaining parts taken from reference TRBV29-1 and TRBJ1-1, reads SAVISQKPSRDICQRGTSLTIQCQVDSQVTMMFWYRQQPGQSLTLIATANQGSEATYESGFVIDKFPISRPNLTFSTLTVSNMSPEDSSIYLCSVERAMNTEAFFGQGTRLTVV.

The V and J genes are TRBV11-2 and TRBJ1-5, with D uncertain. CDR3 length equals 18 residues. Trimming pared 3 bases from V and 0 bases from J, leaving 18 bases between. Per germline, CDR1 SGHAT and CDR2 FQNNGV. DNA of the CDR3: TGTGCCAGCAGCTTGCTATGTATAGGAGGGTGTAGCAATCAGCCCCAGCATTTT. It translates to CASSLLCIGGCSNQPQHF.

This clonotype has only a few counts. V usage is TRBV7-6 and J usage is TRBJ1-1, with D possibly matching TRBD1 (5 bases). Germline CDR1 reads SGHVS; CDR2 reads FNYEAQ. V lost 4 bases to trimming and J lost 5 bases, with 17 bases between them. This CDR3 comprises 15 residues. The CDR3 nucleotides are TGTGCCAGCAGCTCATTCGACAGCGGAGGGACTGAAGCTTTCTTT. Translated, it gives CASSSFDSGGTEAFF.

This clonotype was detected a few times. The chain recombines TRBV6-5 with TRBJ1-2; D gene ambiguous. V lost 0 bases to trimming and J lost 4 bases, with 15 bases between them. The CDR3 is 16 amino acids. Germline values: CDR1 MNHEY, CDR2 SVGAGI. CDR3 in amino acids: CASSYSHGDTVYGYTF. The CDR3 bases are TGTGCCAGCAGTTACTCGCACGGTGACACGGTCTATGGCTACACCTTC.

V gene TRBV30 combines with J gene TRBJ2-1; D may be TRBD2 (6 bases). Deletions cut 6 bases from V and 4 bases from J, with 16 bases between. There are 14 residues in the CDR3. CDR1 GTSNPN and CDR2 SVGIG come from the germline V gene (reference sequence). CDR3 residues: CACPRYGGYNEQFF. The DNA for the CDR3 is TGTGCCTGCCCCCGATACGGAGGGTACAATGAGCAGTTCTTC.

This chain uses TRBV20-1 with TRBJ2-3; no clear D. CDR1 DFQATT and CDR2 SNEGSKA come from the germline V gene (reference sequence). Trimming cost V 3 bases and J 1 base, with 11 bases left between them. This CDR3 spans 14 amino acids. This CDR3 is CSARAPRGTDTQYF. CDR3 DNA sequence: TGCAGTGCTAGGGCCCCCCGGGGCACAGATACGCAGTATTTT.

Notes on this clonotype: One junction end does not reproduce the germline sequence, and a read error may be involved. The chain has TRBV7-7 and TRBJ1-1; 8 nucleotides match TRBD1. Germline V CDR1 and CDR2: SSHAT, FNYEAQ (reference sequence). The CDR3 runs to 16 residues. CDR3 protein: CASSLWTGQEGTEAFF. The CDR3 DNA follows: TGTGCTAGCAGCTTATGGACAGGGCAAGAAGGCACTGAAGCTTTCTTT. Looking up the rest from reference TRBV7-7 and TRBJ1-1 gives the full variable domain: GAGVSQSPRYKVTKRGQDVTLRCDPISSHATLYWYQQALGQGPEFLTYFNYEAQPDKSGLPSDRFSAERPEGSISTLTIQRTEQRDSAMYRCASSLWTGQEGTEAFFGQGTRLTVV.